This TCR beta chain was documented in a study of technical replicates of blood from several donors. The CDR3 spans 14 residues. V was clipped by 5 bases and J by 6 bases, with 17 bases between them. The germline V gene has CDR1 MDHEN and CDR2 SYDVKM. Sequencing was performed with immunoSEQ multiplex PCR; in TCRdb, only in-frame clones are kept and a portion is missing. Of over 70,000 clones listed, roughly 92% are singletons. The TCR originated in a human donor in good health. The gene calls are TRBV28 and TRBJ2-7, with a possible D match to TRBD2 (6 bases). Source material: T cells isolated from PBMCs. CDR3 DNA: TGTGCCAGCAGTCCACCGGGACTTCGTGGCGAGCAGTACTTC. It specifies CASSPPGLRGEQYF. Using reference TRBV28 and TRBJ2-7 for the parts outside the CDR3, the full variable domain is DVKVTQSSRYLVKRTGEKVFLECVQDMDHENMFWYRQDPGLGLRLIYFSYDVKMKEKGDIPEGYSVSREKKERFSLILESASTNQTSMYLCASSPPGLRGEQYFGPGTRLTVT.